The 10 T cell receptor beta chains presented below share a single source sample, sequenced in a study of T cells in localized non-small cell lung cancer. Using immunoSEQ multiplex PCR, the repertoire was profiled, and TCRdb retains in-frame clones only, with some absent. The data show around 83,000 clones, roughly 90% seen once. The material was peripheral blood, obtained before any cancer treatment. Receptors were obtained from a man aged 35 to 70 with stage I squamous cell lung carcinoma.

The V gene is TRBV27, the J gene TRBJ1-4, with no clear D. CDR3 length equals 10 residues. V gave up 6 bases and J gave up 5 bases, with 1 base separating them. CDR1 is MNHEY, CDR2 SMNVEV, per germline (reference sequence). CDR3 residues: CASRNEKLFF. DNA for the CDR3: TGTGCCAGCAGAAATGAAAAACTGTTTTTT.

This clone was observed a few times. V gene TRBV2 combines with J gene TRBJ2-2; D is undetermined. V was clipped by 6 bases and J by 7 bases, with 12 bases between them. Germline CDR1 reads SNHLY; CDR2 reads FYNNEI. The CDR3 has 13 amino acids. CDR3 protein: CASSDTEGGELFF. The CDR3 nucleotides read TGTGCCAGCAGCGATACAGAAGGCGGGGAGCTGTTTTTT.

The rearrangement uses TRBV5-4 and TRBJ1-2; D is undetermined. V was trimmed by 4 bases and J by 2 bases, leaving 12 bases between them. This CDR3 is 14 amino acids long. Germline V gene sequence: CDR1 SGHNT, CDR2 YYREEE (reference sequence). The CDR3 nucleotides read TGTGCCAGCAGCGCCGGACTTATAAACTATGGCTACACCTTC. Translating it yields CASSAGLINYGYTF.

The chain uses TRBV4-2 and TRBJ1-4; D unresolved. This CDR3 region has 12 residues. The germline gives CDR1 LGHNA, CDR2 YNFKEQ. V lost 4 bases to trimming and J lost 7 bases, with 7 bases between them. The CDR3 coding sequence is TGTGCCAGCAGCCTTGAGGGTGAAAAACTGTTTTTT. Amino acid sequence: CASSLEGEKLFF.

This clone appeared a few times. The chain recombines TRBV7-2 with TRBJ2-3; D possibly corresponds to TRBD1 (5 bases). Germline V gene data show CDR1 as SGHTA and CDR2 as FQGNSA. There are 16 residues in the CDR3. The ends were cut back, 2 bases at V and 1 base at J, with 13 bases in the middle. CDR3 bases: TGTGCCAGCAGCTTATCATGGGTCAGGGGCACAGATACGCAGTATTTT. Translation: CASSLSWVRGTDTQYF.

The CDR3 region is CASSPRTGNNSPLHF. CDR3 bases: TGTGCCAGCAGTCCTCGGACAGGGAATAATTCACCCCTCCACTTT. This chain joins TRBV2 and TRBJ1-6; TRBD1 matches at 8 bases. CDR1 and CDR2 (germline): SNHLY, FYNNEI. The junction had 5 bases not matched to a gene; V was cut back by 5 bases and J by 5 bases. The CDR3 length is 15 residues.

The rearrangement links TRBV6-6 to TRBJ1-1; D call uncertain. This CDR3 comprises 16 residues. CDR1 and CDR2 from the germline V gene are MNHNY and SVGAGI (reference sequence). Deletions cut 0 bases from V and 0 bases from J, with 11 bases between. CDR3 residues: CASSYSRPRMNTEAFF. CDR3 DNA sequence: TGTGCCAGCAGTTACTCGCGCCCCAGGATGAACACTGAAGCTTTCTTT.

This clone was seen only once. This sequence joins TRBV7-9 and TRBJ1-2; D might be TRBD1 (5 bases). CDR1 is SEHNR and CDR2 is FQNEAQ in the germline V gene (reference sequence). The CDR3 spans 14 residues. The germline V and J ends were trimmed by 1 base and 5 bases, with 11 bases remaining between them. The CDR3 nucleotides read TGTGCCAGCAGCTTAGGGGGGTTAACATATGGCTACACCTTC. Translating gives CASSLGGLTYGYTF.

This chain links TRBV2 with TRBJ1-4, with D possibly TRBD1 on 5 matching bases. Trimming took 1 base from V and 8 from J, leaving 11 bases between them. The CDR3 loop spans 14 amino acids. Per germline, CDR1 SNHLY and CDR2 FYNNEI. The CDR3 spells CASSEGQRGEKLFF. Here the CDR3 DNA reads TGTGCCAGCAGTGAAGGACAAAGGGGCGAAAAACTGTTTTTT.

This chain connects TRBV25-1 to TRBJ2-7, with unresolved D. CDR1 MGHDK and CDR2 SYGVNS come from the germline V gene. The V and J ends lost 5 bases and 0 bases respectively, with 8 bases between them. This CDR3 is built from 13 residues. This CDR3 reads CASSSWNSYEQYF. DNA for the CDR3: TGTGCCAGCAGTTCCTGGAACTCCTACGAGCAGTACTTC.